Listed below are T cell receptor beta chains from one sample, sequenced in a study of a mutant IDH1 vaccine in newly diagnosed glioma. The antigens these receptors bind are not known. The protocol was immunoSEQ multiplex PCR, while the TCRdb copy is restricted to in-frame clones and leaves out a portion. The repertoire consists of about 130,000 clones, with just under 80% occurring once and the leading ten covering under 7%. Sequences were derived from PBMCs, sampled from a glioma patient whose treatment included an IDH1 peptide vaccine. The receptors stem from a man aged 40-49 years with glioma. CDR3s include the opening cysteine and the closing phenylalanine or tryptophan. A D gene is named only where the DNA matches it firmly. Only some rows state a clone size, as once, few, many or a class for expanded clones.

D gene: TRBD2; V gene: TRBV6-5; clone size: once; J gene: TRBJ2-2; CDR3 DNA: TGTGCCAGCAGCCCTAGCGGGATGGTCGGGGAGCTGTTTTTT; CDR3 protein: CASSPSGMVGELFF
D gene: .; V gene: TRBV6-5; clone size: .; J gene: TRBJ1-5; CDR3 DNA: TGTGCCAGCAGGCCACAGGGCCTCAATCAGCCCCAGCATTTT; CDR3 protein: CASRPQGLNQPQHF
D gene: .; V gene: TRBV18; clone size: once; J gene: TRBJ2-1; CDR3 DNA: TGTGCCAGCTCACCATTGCGGCAGGATGAGCAGTTCTTC; CDR3 protein: CASSPLRQDEQFF
D gene: TRBD2; V gene: TRBV7-9; clone size: .; J gene: TRBJ2-2; CDR3 DNA: TGTGCCAGCAGCTTTAGCGGGGCCCACACCGGGGAGCTGTTTTTT; CDR3 protein: CASSFSGAHTGELFF
D gene: .; V gene: TRBV4-2; clone size: few; J gene: TRBJ1-4; CDR3 DNA: TGTGCCAGCAGCCAACGGACGTCAGGGGCCGCAACTAATGAAAAACTGTTTTTT; CDR3 protein: CASSQRTSGAATNEKLFF
D gene: TRBD1; V gene: TRBV18; clone size: .; J gene: TRBJ1-3; CDR3 DNA: TGTGCCAGCTCACCATTTCGGACAGGGGCCGGAAACACCATATATTTT; CDR3 protein: CASSPFRTGAGNTIYF
D gene: .; V gene: TRBV5-1; clone size: once; J gene: TRBJ2-7; CDR3 DNA: TGCGCCAGCAGCTTGGAAGGCAGGGGATACGAGCAGTACTTC; CDR3 protein: CASSLEGRGYEQYF
D gene: TRBD1; V gene: TRBV7-2; clone size: .; J gene: TRBJ1-2; CDR3 DNA: TGTGCCAGCAGCCCGGGACAGGGGATCTATGGCTACACCTTC; CDR3 protein: CASSPGQGIYGYTF
D gene: .; V gene: TRBV6-1; clone size: once; J gene: TRBJ2-7; CDR3 DNA: TGTGCCAGCAGTGTAACTAGCTTCTCCTACGAGCAGTACTTC; CDR3 protein: CASSVTSFSYEQYF
D gene: .; V gene: TRBV30; clone size: .; J gene: TRBJ2-1; CDR3 DNA: TGTGCCCGTGGCCCCCGTCTCTACAATGAGCAGTTCTTC; CDR3 protein: CARGPRLYNEQFF
D gene: .; V gene: TRBV29-1; clone size: .; J gene: TRBJ1-4; CDR3 DNA: TGCAGCGTTAGGAGGGGGGAAAAACTGTTTTTT; CDR3 protein: CSVRRGEKLFF